Listed below are T cell receptor beta chains from one sample, sequenced in a study of human T cells and chemical hapten exposure. TCRdb fed the RACE reads into MiXCR, producing one record per CDR3 protein. The profile covers 80,000 to 95,000 distinct CDR3 sequences, with 8% to 10% appearing a single time and roughly 3.5% taken by the ten largest. Sample: whole blood, taken in connection with sensitization to the hapten diphenylcyclopropenone (DPC). These receptors all come from a woman in her thirties or forties with alopecia areata. Some clones in this sample may be carry-over from other donors' samples. Both conserved end residues are part of each CDR3. Fields, in order: CDR3 protein, CDR3 DNA, J gene, D gene, V gene, clone size. The D gene is left open where the match is weak. Clone size, where shown, is once, few, many, or a class for clones that have expanded.

CASSLLSDINEQFF	TGCGCCAGCAGCTTGCTGTCGGACATCAATGAGCAGTTCTTC	TRBJ2-1	NA	TRBV5-1	NA
CASSGGPGTGGIQPQHF	TGTGCCAGCAGCGGAGGGCCCGGGACAGGGGGTATTCAGCCCCAGCATTTT	TRBJ1-5	TRBD1	TRBV6-2/TRBV6-3	many
CASSRPGTASYEQYF	TGTGCCAGCAGCCGCCCCGGGACAGCTTCCTACGAGCAGTACTTC	TRBJ2-7	TRBD1	TRBV6-5	NA
CASSAGWGTQYF	TGTGCCAGCAGTGCCGGGTGGGGTACGCAGTATTTT	TRBJ2-3	NA	TRBV28	many
CSVEGTRGGQETQYF	TGCAGCGTTGAGGGGACTAGAGGGGGCCAAGAGACCCAGTACTTC	TRBJ2-5	TRBD2	TRBV29-1	NA
CASSLGSGGRAQYF	TGTGCCAGCAGCTTAGGAAGCGGGGGACGGGCCCAGTACTTC	TRBJ2-5	TRBD2	TRBV7-3	NA
CASSQHRTGRSEKLFF	TGTGCCAGCAGTCAGCACCGGACAGGGCGTTCTGAAAAACTGTTTTTT	TRBJ1-4	TRBD1	TRBV6-5	NA
CASSFAGSYGYTF	TGTGCCAGCAGTTTTGCAGGGTCCTATGGCTACACCTTC	TRBJ1-2	NA	TRBV27	few
CASSPRAGGNEKLFF	TGTGCCAGCTCGCCCCGGGCCGGGGGTAATGAAAAACTGTTTTTT	TRBJ1-4	NA	TRBV18	NA
CASSLNRVYNTDTQYF	TGTGCCAGCAGTCTAAACAGGGTGTATAACACAGATACGCAGTATTTT	TRBJ2-3	NA	TRBV6-5	many
CASSPRQGGVAGNQPQHF	TGTGCCAGCAGTCCGCGACAGGGAGGGGTAGCTGGCAATCAGCCCCAGCATTTT	TRBJ1-5	TRBD1	TRBV27	many
CASSLFRGFYTGELFF	TGTGCCAGCAGTTTATTTCGGGGATTTTACACCGGGGAGCTGTTTTTT	TRBJ2-2	NA	TRBV12-3/TRBV12-4	many
CASYSNSPLHF	TGTGCCTCTTACAGCAATTCACCCCTCCACTTT	TRBJ1-6	NA	TRBV9	NA
CASSLDKGGIGLNGQFF	TGTGCCAGCAGCTTAGATAAGGGGGGCATAGGTTTGAATGGGCAGTTCTTC	TRBJ2-1	NA	TRBV11-3	NA
CASSSSGQGFDEQYF	TGTGCCAGCAGTTCCTCCGGACAGGGGTTCGACGAGCAGTACTTC	TRBJ2-7	TRBD1	TRBV28	many
CASSLARGVAYEQYF	TGTGCCAGCAGCTTGGCCCGGGGGGTGGCCTACGAGCAGTACTTC	TRBJ2-7	TRBD2	TRBV5-4	NA
CSARTGTGVNEQYF	TGCAGTGCTAGAACCGGGACAGGGGTCAACGAGCAGTACTTC	TRBJ2-7	TRBD1	TRBV20-1	NA
CASSHNRDSLAKNIQYF	TGTGCCAGCAGCCATAACCGGGACAGTCTAGCCAAAAACATTCAGTACTTC	TRBJ2-4	TRBD1	TRBV7-9	few
CAISNGNEQFF	TGTGCCATCAGCAACGGCAATGAGCAGTTCTTC	TRBJ2-1	NA	TRBV10-3	many
CASSWTQGFSEKLFF	TGTGCCAGCAGCTGGACCCAGGGGTTTAGTGAAAAACTGTTTTTT	TRBJ1-4	NA	TRBV7-8	many
CASSPLAGNTEAFF	TGCGCCAGCAGCCCGTTGGCAGGCAACACTGAAGCTTTCTTT	TRBJ1-1	NA	TRBV5-1	NA
CASSTGRGKGEQYF	TGCGCCAGCAGCACCGGACGGGGTAAGGGCGAGCAGTACTTC	TRBJ2-7	NA	TRBV5-1	many
CASSALGTNVETQYF	TGCGCCAGCAGTGCCTTAGGGACAAACGTGGAGACCCAGTACTTC	TRBJ2-5	NA	TRBV10-1	many
CASSGYGTGVEKLFF	TGTGCCAGCAGCGGATACGGGACAGGTGTTGAAAAACTGTTTTTT	TRBJ1-4	TRBD1	TRBV7-2	NA
CASSPRGGLSYEQYF	TGTGCCAGCAGCCCGAGGGGCGGTCTCTCCTACGAGCAGTACTTC	TRBJ2-7	NA	TRBV7-9	many
CASSSRTEAAEQYF	TGTGCCAGTAGTTCTCGGACTGAGGCCGCCGAGCAGTACTTC	TRBJ2-7	NA	TRBV19	many
CATQDATALDTQYF	TGTGCCACCCAAGATGCGACGGCTCTGGATACGCAGTATTTT	TRBJ2-3	NA	TRBV6-6	many
CASSKTGPLYGYTF	TGTGCCAGCAGCAAAACAGGCCCCCTCTATGGCTACACCTTC	TRBJ1-2	NA	TRBV21-1	many
CASSLGLAGVTDTQYF	TGTGCCAGCAGCCTCGGACTAGCGGGGGTCACAGATACGCAGTATTTT	TRBJ2-3	TRBD2	TRBV5-5	many
CASSPGQAKTQYF	TGTGCCAGCTCACCCGGACAGGCGAAGACCCAGTACTTC	TRBJ2-5	TRBD1	TRBV18	many
CASARDRGRSQETQYF	TGTGCCAGCGCGAGAGACAGGGGCCGGTCCCAAGAGACCCAGTACTTC	TRBJ2-5	TRBD1	TRBV7-2	many
CASSPGVPLTSTGYTF	TGCGCCAGCAGCCCAGGGGTCCCTCTAACAAGTACCGGCTACACCTTC	TRBJ1-2	NA	TRBV5-1	few
CASSLGGGGGEKLFF	TGTGCCAGCAGCTTAGGAGGGGGCGGAGGTGAAAAACTGTTTTTT	TRBJ1-4	TRBD1	TRBV7-8	many
CASSRMGVTDTQYF	TGCGCCAGCAGCCGGATGGGGGTAACAGATACGCAGTATTTT	TRBJ2-3	NA	TRBV4-1	many
CASSLKGSNTGELFF	TGTGCCAGCAGCTTAAAGGGATCGAACACCGGGGAGCTGTTTTTT	TRBJ2-2	NA	TRBV7-2	many
CSASDRGDNSPLHF	TGCAGTGCTTCGGACAGGGGAGATAATTCACCCCTCCACTTT	TRBJ1-6	TRBD1	TRBV20-1	NA
CASSRSAGEEKLFF	TGTGCCAGCAGCCGATCGGCAGGGGAAGAAAAACTGTTTTTT	TRBJ1-4	NA	TRBV7-2	NA
CASSLDQGGSANTGELFF	TGTGCCAGCAGCTTAGATCAGGGGGGCTCCGCAAACACCGGGGAGCTGTTTTTT	TRBJ2-2	NA	TRBV11-3	many
CASSLGTPPGEAFF	TGTGCCAGCAGTTTGGGGACACCCCCAGGTGAAGCTTTCTTT	TRBJ1-1	NA	TRBV12-3/TRBV12-4	few
CASSPLPEAEAFF	TGTGCCAGCTCACCCCTACCCGAAGCTGAAGCTTTCTTT	TRBJ1-1	NA	TRBV18	NA
CASSQKLQGVNSPLHF	TGTGCCAGCAGCCAAAAATTACAGGGTGTTAATTCACCCCTCCACTTT	TRBJ1-6	NA	TRBV4-2	many
CASSPGGAGGTDTQYF	TGTGCCAGCAGTCCGGGGGGGGCTGGAGGCACAGATACGCAGTATTTT	TRBJ2-3	TRBD2	TRBV7-8	many
CAGHRDNYEQYF	TGTGCCGGCCACCGGGACAACTACGAGCAGTACTTC	TRBJ2-7	NA	TRBV27	many
CASSGGLPGTDTQYF	TGCGCCAGCAGCGGGGGATTGCCTGGCACAGATACGCAGTATTTT	TRBJ2-3	NA	TRBV5-1	many
CASSLGTEYNEKLFF	TGTGCCAGCAGCTTAGGGACAGAATATAATGAAAAACTGTTTTTT	TRBJ1-4	NA	TRBV11-2	NA
CASSYRWSRDSPLHF	TGTGCCAGCAGTTATCGGTGGAGCCGCGATTCACCCCTCCACTTT	TRBJ1-6	NA	TRBV6-5	NA
CASSPSPSTKNIQYF	TGTGCCAGCAGCCCCTCCCCAAGCACCAAAAACATTCAGTACTTC	TRBJ2-4	NA	TRBV6-5	few
CASRARSLLEQYF	TGCGCCAGCCGCGCCCGCTCCCTCCTCGAGCAGTACTTC	TRBJ2-7	NA	TRBV10-1	NA
CASSSTGGAVETQYF	TGTGCCAGCAGCTCGACAGGGGGCGCGGTGGAGACCCAGTACTTC	TRBJ2-5	TRBD1	TRBV5-6	NA
CASSFGGTVTYEQYF	TGTGCCAGCAGTTTCGGGGGGACTGTCACCTACGAGCAGTACTTC	TRBJ2-7	TRBD2	TRBV6-2/TRBV6-3	few
CASGPPGGGEQFF	TGTGCTAGTGGTCCCCCCGGGGGTGGTGAGCAGTTCTTC	TRBJ2-1	NA	TRBV12-5	NA
CSAYPGGTDTQYF	TGCAGTGCCTACCCCGGGGGGACAGATACGCAGTATTTT	TRBJ2-3	TRBD2	TRBV20-1	many
CASSFGQGNQPQHF	TGTGCCAGCAGTTTTGGACAGGGCAATCAGCCCCAGCATTTT	TRBJ1-5	TRBD1	TRBV12-3/TRBV12-4	few
CASSLGLVTEAFF	TGTGCCAGCAGCTTAGGCCTAGTCACTGAAGCTTTCTTT	TRBJ1-1	NA	TRBV11-2	few
CASSGVLGAPSSYEQYF	TGTGCCAGCAGCGGGGTCTTAGGCGCTCCATCGTCCTACGAGCAGTACTTC	TRBJ2-7	NA	TRBV7-2	NA
CASSPEFSGGAEDTQYF	TGTGCCAGCAGCCCCGAGTTTAGCGGGGGGGCCGAAGATACGCAGTATTTT	TRBJ2-3	TRBD2	TRBV9	many
CASSSSGGRDSYEQYF	TGTGCCAGCAGCTCCAGTGGAGGCAGGGACTCCTACGAGCAGTACTTC	TRBJ2-7	NA	TRBV7-9	few
CASSLTTGTGAKLGHYEQYF	TGTGCCAGCAGCTTAACAACCGGGACAGGAGCTAAATTGGGTCACTACGAGCAGTACTTC	TRBJ2-7	TRBD1	TRBV11-1	many
CASSRDSYYEQYF	TGTGCCAGTAGTAGGGACAGTTACTACGAGCAGTACTTC	TRBJ2-7	TRBD1	TRBV19	many
CASSPGASDYGYTF	TGTGCCAGCTCACCAGGTGCCAGCGATTATGGCTACACCTTC	TRBJ1-2	NA	TRBV18	many